This TCR beta chain was sequenced in a study of blood T cells in healthy people across ages. Per the germline V gene, CDR1 is SGHDT and CDR2 is YYEEEE. The CDR3 runs 15 residues. Trimming removed 0 bases at V and 3 bases at J, with 12 bases between. Combining a sample-barcoded 5' primer with a J-beta primer mix, a second PCR ran for roughly 7 to 12 cycles. Every molecule of cDNA carried a tag from a template-switch adaptor with 12 random nucleotides. TCRdb itself ran the 5' RACE reads through MiXCR, one entry per CDR3 protein. The data contain 700,000 to 950,000 distinct CDR3 sequences, 58% of them singletons. The authors isolated at least 7 million PBMCs per sample. Extractions gave at least 5 micrograms of total RNA per sample.

Input material: blood. The chain joins TRBV5-6 to TRBJ1-2, with D perhaps TRBD1 (5 bases). This receptor was taken from a young man in good health. Here the CDR3 reads CASSLEGDGYYGYTF. The CDR3 region has the DNA TGTGCCAGCAGCTTGGAAGGGGACGGATACTATGGCTACACCTTC.